These T cell receptor beta chains were read from a single sample in a study of shared clonotypes between healthy human individuals. Clones were read by immunoSEQ multiplex PCR, and TCRdb kept only the in-frame ones, dropping some. The sample includes millions of clones, approximately 94% of them seen just once. The sample taken for sequencing was naive CD4+ T cells sorted from blood. These receptor sequences come from a man between 18 and 35 years old in good health. The CDR3 runs from the conserved cysteine through the conserved F or W. Fields, in order: V gene, D gene, J gene, CDR3 protein. The D gene is left open where the match is weak.

>TRBV28|-|TRBJ1-5
CASSFSGFSNQPQHF
>TRBV5-1|-|TRBJ2-5
CASSLGRGEETQYF
>TRBV30|-|TRBJ2-4
CAWNEVPRAENIQYF
>TRBV19|-|TRBJ1-1
CATKQNGQANTEAFF
>TRBV11-2|-|TRBJ2-2
CASSSRVEHGELFF
>TRBV9|-|TRBJ1-1
CASSVDLVGGTEAFF
>TRBV28|TRBD1|TRBJ1-4
CASSSTGEVGLGEKLFF
>TRBV5-1|TRBD1|TRBJ1-2
CASSSQGSNYGYTF
>TRBV6-6|-|TRBJ1-1
CASGLIDQNTEAFF
>TRBV10-3|TRBD2|TRBJ2-2
CAISESTGGPTGELFF
>TRBV6-5|-|TRBJ1-1
CASSYSWDQGEAFF
>TRBV6-5|TRBD2|TRBJ2-3
CASMASGGGVDTQYF
>TRBV2|-|TRBJ2-3
CASIPGTGDTDTQYF
>TRBV7-9|TRBD2|TRBJ2-5
CASAGGKSETQYF
>TRBV5-1|-|TRBJ2-4
CASSADSSKNIQYF
>TRBV18|-|TRBJ2-7
CASSPQSPSSYEQYF
>TRBV11-2|-|TRBJ1-6
CASSLVPDGIRNSPLHF
>TRBV2|TRBD2|TRBJ2-1
CASSVLAGEFNEQFF
>TRBV7-6|-|TRBJ1-1
CASSFGTPEVAFF
>TRBV11-2|-|TRBJ2-7
CASSLDSSHSASYEQYF
>TRBV5-4|-|TRBJ1-4
CASSIGTQEKLFF
>TRBV15|TRBD1|TRBJ2-1
CATSVRDRGINEQFF
>TRBV2|-|TRBJ1-6
CARGRDSPLHF
>TRBV10-2|-|TRBJ1-2
CASSRELGGYGYTF
>TRBV4-1|TRBD2|TRBJ2-7
CASSPKNLLAGAYEQYF
>TRBV6-5|-|TRBJ2-5
CASSPGETQYF
>TRBV29-1|-|TRBJ2-3
CSVLRDTTDTQYF
>TRBV5-4|TRBD2|TRBJ2-7
CASSAGPTGLASSYEQYF
>TRBV6-1|-|TRBJ1-5
CASSEDDRSNQPQHF
>TRBV5-1|-|TRBJ1-4
CASSPMNSATNEKLFF